This is a list of T cell receptor beta chains from one sample in a study of T cells in Graves' hyperthyroidism and ophthalmopathy. TCRdb re-called the multiplex PCR reads with MiXCR, one entry per CDR3 protein. The sample shows some 600,000 distinct CDR3 sequences, around 42% of them seen only once. The specimen was peripheral blood or thyroid tissue (not recorded which). The receptors here all came from a young woman with Graves' hyperthyroidism. Both conserved end residues are part of each CDR3. The D gene is left open where the match is weak. The size field is filled for only some rows; it gives once, few, many or a size class.

abundance	v_gene	d_gene	j_gene	CDR3nt	CDR3aa
NA	TRBV10-3	TRBD2	TRBJ2-7	TGTGCCAGCAGCCAAGAGGGGACTACAGGTGGGACTAACTCCTACGAGCAGTACTTC	CASSQEGTTGGTNSYEQYF
NA	TRBV6-1	NA	TRBJ2-5	TGTGCCAGCAAACGGGGGAAGGTGGACACCCAGTACTTC	CASKRGKVDTQYF
many	TRBV29-1	NA	TRBJ1-4	TGCAGCGCCCTGCAGGGGACGAATAATGAAAAACTGTTTTTT	CSALQGTNNEKLFF
NA	TRBV29-1	NA	TRBJ2-5	TGCAGCGCCCAAACCTCCGGGATCCAGTACTTC	CSAQTSGIQYF
many	TRBV7-9	NA	TRBJ1-6	TGTGCCAGCAGCTTCCCAGTTGATTCACCCCTCCACTTT	CASSFPVDSPLHF
NA	TRBV14	NA	TRBJ1-3	TGTGCCAGCAGCCAGGAAACAGGTGCTGGAAACACCATATATTTT	CASSQETGAGNTIYF
NA	TRBV2	NA	TRBJ1-4	TGTGCCAGCAGTGACAGGGAGGCCGATGAAAAACTGTTTTTT	CASSDREADEKLFF
NA	TRBV7-3	TRBD2	TRBJ2-2	TGTGCCAGCAGCTTAATCGCGGGAGTGAACACCGGGGAGCTGTTTTTT	CASSLIAGVNTGELFF
many	TRBV29-1	NA	TRBJ1-5	TGCAGCGTTGAGGGGCAGGGGCCTAATCAGCCCCAGCATTTT	CSVEGQGPNQPQHF
many	TRBV7-9	TRBD1	TRBJ2-7	TGTGCCAGCAGCACTTGGACAGGGGGCATCCACGAGCAGTACTTC	CASSTWTGGIHEQYF
many	TRBV7-9	NA	TRBJ2-5	TGTGCCAGCAGCTACGGGGAAGAGACCCAGTACTTC	CASSYGEETQYF
many	TRBV7-3	NA	TRBJ2-5	TGTGCCAGCAGCTCGAACGCGGCTAGTAGCCAAGAGACCCAGTACTTC	CASSSNAASSQETQYF
NA	TRBV12-5	TRBD1	TRBJ1-1	TGTGCTAGTGGTTTGGTCGACAGGGGGGCTTTCTTT	CASGLVDRGAFF
NA	TRBV20-1	TRBD1	TRBJ1-1	TGCAGTGCACAGCCGGGACAGGGGAGGACTGAAGCTTTCTTT	CSAQPGQGRTEAFF
NA	TRBV29-1	TRBD1	TRBJ2-7	TGCAGCGTTGAGTCCAGGGGGTCCTCGTGGGAGCAGTACTTC	CSVESRGSSWEQYF
NA	TRBV2	NA	TRBJ1-1	TGTGCCAGCGGAGAGGAGCTCGGCACTGAAGCTTTCTTT	CASGEELGTEAFF
medium-sized	TRBV10-3	NA	TRBJ2-7	TGTGCCATCACTGGGGAGAGGCTGCTCGAGCAGTACTTC	CAITGERLLEQYF
NA	TRBV2	TRBD1	TRBJ1-1	TGTGCCAGCAGTAACGGGACAGCGGATGAAGCTTTCTTT	CASSNGTADEAFF
many	TRBV9	NA	TRBJ1-1	TGTGCCAGCAGCGTAGAGGAGGGGTATGAAGCTTTCTTT	CASSVEEGYEAFF
NA	TRBV19	NA	TRBJ1-1	TGTGCCAGTAGTATAGGTAAGGCCACTGAAGCTTTCTTT	CASSIGKATEAFF
NA	TRBV7-3	NA	TRBJ2-2	TGTGCCAGCACACCCCTTGGGACCCCCGTCACCGGGGAGCTGTTTTTT	CASTPLGTPVTGELFF
few	TRBV15	NA	TRBJ2-2	TGTGCCACCAGCTTTCACAGGGAGGAGAACGGGGAGCTGTTTTTT	CATSFHREENGELFF
NA	TRBV5-1	NA	TRBJ1-2	TGCGCCAGCAGCCGCGCGATCGACGGCGGCGGCTACACCTTC	CASSRAIDGGGYTF
NA	TRBV25-1	NA	TRBJ1-2	TGTGCCAGCAGCCTCTTCGACAGGTCCTATGGCTACACCTTC	CASSLFDRSYGYTF
few	TRBV2	NA	TRBJ2-2	TGTGCCAGCAGTGAAGCATGGCAGAACACCGGGGAGCTGTTTTTT	CASSEAWQNTGELFF
few	TRBV7-9	NA	TRBJ1-2	TGTGCCAGCAGCCCCCCCTTTGGCGGCCATGGCTACACCTTC	CASSPPFGGHGYTF
NA	TRBV2	NA	TRBJ2-2	TGTGCCAGCAGTGAAGCGTTGCCCTCCACCGGGGAGCTGTTTTTT	CASSEALPSTGELFF
NA	TRBV19	NA	TRBJ1-1	TGTGCCAGTAACAGGGCCAACCTGAACACTGAAGCTTTCTTT	CASNRANLNTEAFF
few	TRBV12-3/TRBV12-4	NA	TRBJ2-7	TGTGCCAGCAGTTTCGGGGACGCAGCCTACGAGCAGTACTTC	CASSFGDAAYEQYF
NA	TRBV25-1	TRBD1	TRBJ2-3	TGTGCCAGTAGTGACAGACAGGGAGGCACAGATACGCAGTATTTT	CASSDRQGGTDTQYF
many	TRBV7-2	NA	TRBJ2-7	TGTGCCAGCAGCTCTCAGGGCTACGAGCAGTACTTC	CASSSQGYEQYF
few	TRBV14	NA	TRBJ1-3	TGTGCCAGCAGCCAAGGGGGGACCCCTGGAAACACCATATATTTT	CASSQGGTPGNTIYF
NA	TRBV11-1	NA	TRBJ1-1	TGTGCCAGCAGCCCCTCGCAAAGGGACCTGAGGGCTGAAGCTTTCTTT	CASSPSQRDLRAEAFF
NA	TRBV11-2	NA	TRBJ1-5	TGTGCCAGCAGCTTAACCGTCCAGGCGAGGGCTAGCAGTCAGCCCCAGCATTTT	CASSLTVQARASSQPQHF
many	TRBV7-3	TRBD1	TRBJ2-6	TGTGCCAGCAGCTTAATTCCAGGGGGTTCGGGGGCCAACGTCCTGACTTTC	CASSLIPGGSGANVLTF
NA	TRBV29-1	NA	TRBJ1-1	TGCAGCGTTCTGCCGGAGAACACTGAAGCTTTCTTT	CSVLPENTEAFF
NA	TRBV7-3	NA	TRBJ2-5	TGTGCCAGCAGCTTAGGAGACCAGTACTTC	CASSLGDQYF
few	TRBV20-1	NA	TRBJ1-1	TGCAGTGCTAGGAAGAGTCCTGAAGCTTTCTTT	CSARKSPEAFF
once	TRBV25-1	NA	TRBJ1-6	TGTGCCAGCAGTGAATATATGGGGGATTCACCCCTCCACTTT	CASSEYMGDSPLHF
once	TRBV10-3	TRBD1	TRBJ2-7	TGTGCCACCAGGCGGGGACAGGGCTACGAGCAGTACTTC	CATRRGQGYEQYF
few	TRBV20-1	TRBD2	TRBJ2-7	TGCAGTGCTAGAGATCACCGCATACTAGCGGGAGGAGGCCTCGAGCAGTACTTC	CSARDHRILAGGGLEQYF
many	TRBV29-1	NA	TRBJ1-1	TGCAGCGTCGACTGGGGGAACACTGAAGCTTTCTTT	CSVDWGNTEAFF
NA	TRBV7-9	NA	TRBJ1-4	TGTGCCAGCAGCCCTAGCGGTCCGGGTTTTAATGAAAAACTGTTTTTT	CASSPSGPGFNEKLFF
few	TRBV6-2/TRBV6-3	NA	TRBJ2-7	TGTGCCAGCAGAACCCCTACTAGAGGCTACGAGCAGTACTTC	CASRTPTRGYEQYF
NA	TRBV7-6	TRBD1	TRBJ1-1	TGTGCCAGCAGCCCGACAGGGGACCGGCGGGGCACTGAAGCTTTCTTT	CASSPTGDRRGTEAFF
many	TRBV2	TRBD1	TRBJ2-7	TGTGCCAGCAGTGATCGGGACAGCTACGAGCAGTACTTC	CASSDRDSYEQYF
NA	TRBV7-2	NA	TRBJ2-3	TGTGCTAGTCTACATCATAGCACAGATACGCAGTATTTT	CASLHHSTDTQYF
few	TRBV12-3/TRBV12-4	TRBD2	TRBJ2-2	TGTGCCAGCAGTGAATCGTGGCGGGAGGGCAGCGGGGAGCTGTTTTTT	CASSESWREGSGELFF